What follows are 32 T cell receptor beta chains derived from one specimen sequenced in a study of graft-versus-host responses after intestinal transplantation. Only in-frame clones appear in the TCRdb table, and some are missing; sequencing was by immunoSEQ multiplex PCR. The sample gives about 47,000 clones, approximately 92% of which show up once; 5.5% to 6% is in the top ten. The source material was PBMCs, sampled 750 to 800 days after a first intestinal transplant, on the day of a second. The receptors derive from a human patient who received an intestinal transplant, so some T cells may come from the graft donor.

This chain links TRBV6-4 with TRBJ2-7; no clear D gene. CDR1 and CDR2 from the germline V gene are MRHNA and SNTAGT. V was shortened by 0 bases and J by 5 bases, with 5 bases between the two germline ends. CDR3 length equals 12 residues. CDR3 nucleotide sequence: TGTGCCAGCAGTGACTCGTCGCACGAGCAGTACTTC. This translates into CASSDSSHEQYF.

The chain carries TRBV19 and TRBJ2-7; D is perhaps TRBD1 or TRBD2 (7 bases each). The V and J ends lost 6 bases and 2 bases respectively, with 17 bases between them. Germline loops: CDR1 LNHDA, CDR2 SQIVND (reference sequence). This CDR3 is built from 15 residues. Here the CDR3 reads CASRRGRGGTYEQYF. The CDR3 coding sequence is TGTGCCAGTAGGCGCGGCAGGGGGGGGACCTACGAGCAGTACTTC.

The chain uses TRBV14 and TRBJ2-3, with D uncertain. Between the trimmed V and J ends, which lost 0 bases and 4 bases, there was a span of 8 bases. The CDR3 runs to 14 residues. Per the germline V gene, CDR1 is SGHDN and CDR2 is FVKESK. The DNA of the CDR3 is TGTGCCAGCAGCCAAGATGCGGCCCCAGATACGCAGTATTTT. Its translation: CASSQDAAPDTQYF.

This rearrangement joins TRBV23-1 to TRBJ2-7; TRBD1 is a possible D gene (5 bases). TRBV23-1 has ORF status, its function being uncertain. The CDR3 has 19 amino acids. Trimming removed 0 bases from V and 2 bases from J, with 23 bases in between. For the CDR3, the DNA is TGCGCCAGCAGTCAATCATATCCCCCAAGGCAGGGATTTCCCTACGAGCAGTACTTC. As protein: CASSQSYPPRQGFPYEQYF.

The rearrangement uses TRBV5-1 and TRBJ2-1; D is perhaps TRBD2 (6 bases). This CDR3 comprises 16 residues. Germline V gives CDR1 SGHRS, CDR2 YFSETQ. Between the trimmed V and J ends, which lost 1 base and 7 bases, there was a span of 18 bases. The CDR3: CASSLFWRDANNEQFF. The CDR3 region has the DNA TGCGCCAGCAGCTTGTTTTGGAGGGATGCGAATAATGAGCAGTTCTTC.

The chain links TRBV19 to TRBJ2-7, with D possibly being TRBD2 (5 bases). This CDR3 is built from 14 residues. Germline V gene lookup returns CDR1 LNHDA and CDR2 SQIVND (reference sequence). The germline V and J ends were trimmed by 3 bases and 3 bases, with 12 bases remaining between them. The CDR3 DNA reads as TGTGCCAGTAGTATCCGCGGGCAAAACTACGAGCAGTACTTC. This sequence encodes CASSIRGQNYEQYF.

The chain is built from TRBV11-2 and TRBJ1-1; D is undetermined. Germline V gene data show CDR1 as SGHAT and CDR2 as FQNNGV. V was cut by 3 bases and J by 0 bases, with 14 bases left in between. CDR3 size: 16 residues. For the CDR3, the DNA is TGTGCCAGCAGCTTGACATTTGGCTACATGAACACTGAAGCTTTCTTT. Amino acid sequence: CASSLTFGYMNTEAFF.

The chain couples TRBV18 to TRBJ2-3; D not resolved. Germline V CDR1 and CDR2: KGHSH, LQKENI. The CDR3 spans 14 residues. V was cut by 3 bases and J by 2 bases, with 9 bases left in between. CDR3: CASSPQEITDTQYF. The CDR3 nucleotides are TGTGCCAGCTCACCCCAAGAAATCACAGATACGCAGTATTTT.

This chain connects TRBV7-8 to TRBJ2-2; 9 bases map to TRBD1. Germline V gives CDR1 SGHVS, CDR2 FQNEAQ. J gave up 3 bases and V 3 bases, and 2 bases lay outside the gene matches. The length of the CDR3 is 15 residues. The CDR3 coding sequence is TGTGCCAGCAGCTTTGGGACAGGGCACACCGGGGAGCTGTTTTTT. It specifies CASSFGTGHTGELFF.

The V and J genes are TRBV19 and TRBJ2-7; D call uncertain. Germline CDR1 LNHDA, CDR2 SQIVND (reference sequence). V shed 1 base and J shed 3 bases, with 10 bases lying between them. CDR3 length equals 14 residues. CDR3 bases: TGTGCCAGTAGTATAGTAGGAGATTTCTACGAGCAGTACTTC. This translates into CASSIVGDFYEQYF.

This chain connects TRBV28 to TRBJ2-5; perhaps TRBD1 as D (6 bases). The germline gives CDR1 MDHEN, CDR2 SYDVKM. The CDR3 extends over 20 amino acids. Trimming cost V 1 base and J 2 bases, with 26 bases left between them. CDR3 DNA: TGTGCCAGCAGTTTATTAATCGGGGTTTTGGGGGCGAACGGACAAGAGACCCAGTACTTC. Its translation is CASSLLIGVLGANGQETQYF.

The chain links TRBV11-3 to TRBJ2-3; no reliable D call. CDR3 size: 15 residues. Trimming cost V 0 bases and J 5 bases, with 12 bases left between them. Germline-derived CDR1 and CDR2 are SGHNT and YENEEA. In nucleotides, the CDR3 is TGTGCCAGCAGCTTAGATCGGACCTGGCAAGATACGCAGTATTTT. This codes for CASSLDRTWQDTQYF.

Only one count was recorded for this clone. The V gene is TRBV28, the J gene TRBJ2-7; unclear D gene. This CDR3 has 15 amino acids. Germline lookup yields CDR1 MDHEN and CDR2 SYDVKM. Trimming removed 7 bases at V and 1 base at J, with 17 bases between. The CDR3 DNA reads TGTGCCAGCACCGACCACGAAGAGAGGTCCTACGAGCAGTACTTC. Protein sequence: CASTDHEERSYEQYF. Drawing the rest from reference TRBV28 and TRBJ2-7, the complete variable domain is DVKVTQSSRYLVKRTGEKVFLECVQDMDHENMFWYRQDPGLGLRLIYFSYDVKMKEKGDIPEGYSVSREKKERFSLILESASTNQTSMYLCASTDHEERSYEQYFGPGTRLTVT.

The chain links TRBV9 to TRBJ1-3; no clear D gene. Germline assignment: CDR1 SGDLS and CDR2 YYNGEE. This CDR3 contains 15 residues. The V and J ends lost 0 bases and 2 bases respectively, with 9 bases between them. The CDR3 DNA reads as TGTGCCAGCAGCGTAGGAGGAGAACCTGGAAACACCATATATTTT. Translated, it gives CASSVGGEPGNTIYF.

The CDR3 DNA reads TGTGCCAGCCTGGGGACACCCACCTACGAGCAGTACTTC. It specifies CASLGTPTYEQYF. The chain employs TRBV6-5 and TRBJ2-7, with a weak D call TRBD1 (6 bases). With 8 bases removed from V and 2 bases from J, the gap between germline ends came to 13 bases. The CDR3 length is 13 residues. The V gene's germline CDR1 is MNHEY and CDR2 SVGAGI.

V and J are TRBV5-6 and TRBJ2-2; D possibly corresponds to TRBD2 (6 bases). V lost 3 bases and J 4 bases, leaving 19 bases between the germline ends. From germline, CDR1 is SGHDT and CDR2 YYEEEE. The CDR3 spans 17 residues. The CDR3 is CASSSNDGRGVTGELFF. The CDR3 nucleotides read TGTGCCAGCAGCTCGAATGACGGGAGAGGGGTCACCGGGGAGCTGTTTTTT.

The chain has TRBV6-6 and TRBJ2-2; tentatively, D is TRBD1 (6 bases). Germline-derived CDR1 and CDR2 are MNHNY and SVGAGI (reference sequence). The CDR3 spans 13 residues. V lost 6 bases and J lost 8, with 13 bases in between. The CDR3 is CASSGQMPGELFF. The CDR3 nucleotides are TGTGCCAGCAGCGGACAGATGCCTGGGGAGCTGTTTTTT.

The chain couples TRBV15 to TRBJ2-1; D might be TRBD2 (6 bases). The germline V gene encodes CDR1 LNHNV and CDR2 YYDKDF (reference sequence). Trimming took 8 bases from V and 1 from J, leaving 9 bases between them. CDR3 length: 13 residues. CDR3 nucleotide sequence: TGTGCCACCGGGCGGGATTCCTACAATGAGCAGTTCTTC. Translating it yields CATGRDSYNEQFF. The full variable domain, rest sourced from reference TRBV15 and TRBJ2-1, is DAMVIQNPRYQVTQFGKPVTLSCSQTLNHNVMYWYQQKSSQAPKLLFHYYDKDFNNEADTPDNFQSRRPNTSFCFLDIRSPGLGDTAMYLCATGRDSYNEQFFGPGTRLTVL.

This clone came up once. The V call is TRBV5-5, the J call TRBJ1-5; D call uncertain. The ends were cut back, 1 base at V and 5 bases at J, with 4 bases in the middle. Germline lookup yields CDR1 SGHKS and CDR2 YYEKEE (reference sequence). This CDR3 spans 12 amino acids. CDR3 in amino acids: CASSLMDQPQHF. The CDR3 DNA reads TGTGCCAGCAGCTTGATGGATCAGCCCCAGCATTTT.

This sequence joins TRBV11-2 and TRBJ2-3; D not resolved. Trimming shortened V by 7 bases and J by 2 bases, and 4 bases separated the two germline ends. The germline V gene has CDR1 SGHAT and CDR2 FQNNGV. This CDR3 has 11 amino acids. The CDR3 loop reads CASTLTDTQYF. In DNA form, the CDR3 reads TGTGCCAGCACCCTCACAGATACGCAGTATTTT.

The rearrangement links TRBV7-8 to TRBJ2-1, with 7 bases lining up with TRBD2. CDR3 length: 17 amino acids. In germline, CDR1 is SGHVS, CDR2 FQNEAQ. Losses at the gene ends were 5 bases for V and 4 bases for J; bases not matched to a gene: 14. In nucleotides, the CDR3 is TGTGCCAGCAGCATAGATACGGCGGGAGTTAGGTACAATGAGCAGTTCTTC. Amino acids: CASSIDTAGVRYNEQFF.

Here the CDR3 DNA reads TGTGCCAGCAGTGTGGGGCAGAGCGGCTCACCCCTCCACTTT. Amino acids: CASSVGQSGSPLHF. The chain has TRBV2 and TRBJ1-6; tentative D call: TRBD1 (5 bases). Trimming took off 4 bases at V and 10 bases at J, with 14 bases between the two ends. The CDR3 loop spans 14 amino acids. Germline CDR1 and CDR2: SNHLY and FYNNEI. The full variable domain, with the rest looked up from reference TRBV2 and TRBJ1-6, is EPEVTQTPSHQVTQMGQEVILRCVPISNHLYFYWYRQILGQKVEFLVSFYNNEISEKSEIFDDQFSVERPDGSNFTLKIRSTKLEDSAMYFCASSVGQSGSPLHFGNGTRLTVT.

The J gene is TRBJ1-5, the V gene TRBV19; unclear D gene. Looked up from germline, CDR1 is LNHDA and CDR2 is SQIVND (reference sequence). Deletions cut 3 bases from V and 3 bases from J, with 9 bases between. The CDR3 is 14 residues long. DNA of the CDR3: TGTGCCAGTAGTATGATCGCTCTCAATCAGCCCCAGCATTTT. Translated: CASSMIALNQPQHF.

The rearrangement links TRBV15 to TRBJ1-3; no clear D. Trimming removed 0 bases at V and 0 bases at J, with 9 bases between. Per the germline V gene, CDR1 is LNHNV and CDR2 is YYDKDF (reference sequence). The CDR3 length is 16 residues. The CDR3 reads CATSRDSGSSGNTIYF. The CDR3 region has the DNA TGTGCCACCAGCAGAGATAGCGGCTCCTCTGGAAACACCATATATTTT.

This chain links TRBV6-6 with TRBJ1-5; 8 positions agree with TRBD1. This CDR3 is 15 amino acids long. The V segment lost 5 bases and the J segment 9 bases; nucleotides outside the gene matches: 12. CDR1 MNHNY and CDR2 SVGAGI come from the germline V gene (reference sequence). CDR3: CASSDRGQASWPQHF. For the CDR3, the DNA is TGTGCCAGCAGTGACCGGGGACAGGCCTCCTGGCCCCAGCATTTT.

The chain carries TRBV6-1 and TRBJ2-7; D call uncertain. Trimming removed 1 base from V and 0 bases from J, with 10 bases in between. The CDR3 totals 15 residues. Germline V lookup: CDR1 MNHNS, CDR2 SASEGT. The CDR3 DNA follows: TGTGCCAGCAGTGAAGGTGGAGTAAGCTCCTACGAGCAGTACTTC. Amino acid sequence: CASSEGGVSSYEQYF.

This chain connects TRBV11-2 to TRBJ2-7; D call uncertain. The CDR3 contains 14 residues. Between the trimmed V and J ends, which lost 0 bases and 1 base, there was a span of 7 bases. The germline V gene has CDR1 SGHAT and CDR2 FQNNGV. The CDR3 DNA reads as TGTGCCAGCAGCTTAGATCCAGGTTCCTACGAGCAGTACTTC. It specifies CASSLDPGSYEQYF.

The chain employs TRBV18 and TRBJ2-1; D gene unclear. CDR3 length: 13 amino acids. The ends were cut back, 2 bases at V and 8 bases at J, with 10 bases in the middle. CDR1 and CDR2 from the germline V gene are KGHSH and LQKENI. The CDR3 nucleotides read TGTGCCAGCTCACCATTCCAGGATGATGAGCAGTTCTTC. Protein: CASSPFQDDEQFF.

This clone was counted a single time. The chain has TRBV27 and TRBJ2-2; D not resolved. The CDR3 is 15 amino acids. V was trimmed by 5 bases and J by 4 bases, leaving 14 bases between them. CDR1 and CDR2 (germline): MNHEY, SMNVEV (reference sequence). CDR3 region: CASSPRRLSTGELFF. The CDR3 DNA sequence: TGTGCCAGCAGTCCGCGGCGGTTATCCACCGGGGAGCTGTTTTTT.

This chain uses TRBV6-6 with TRBJ2-7; D not certain. The CDR3 is 15 amino acids. Germline V gene sequence: CDR1 MNHNY, CDR2 SVGAGI (reference sequence). Between the trimmed V and J ends, which lost 5 bases and 5 bases, there was a span of 19 bases. CDR3: CASSDTPGPPHEQYF. The CDR3 bases are TGTGCCAGCAGTGACACTCCGGGCCCACCCCACGAGCAGTACTTC.

The chain employs TRBV6-1 and TRBJ2-7, with unresolved D. Per germline, CDR1 MNHNS and CDR2 SASEGT. The CDR3 has 15 residues. Trimming took off 2 bases at V and 3 bases at J, with 14 bases between the two ends. DNA of the CDR3: TGTGCCAGCAGTGAATCTACGGCGCGGAACTACGAGCAGTACTTC. It translates to CASSESTARNYEQYF.

The count of this clone is one. The chain employs TRBV5-1 and TRBJ2-1, with 8 bases that match TRBD2. CDR3 length equals 16 residues. V was pared by 4 bases and J by 0 bases, with 6 bases of the junction left unmatched. CDR1 is SGHRS, CDR2 YFSETQ, per germline. The CDR3 region is CASSPTSVSSYNEQFF. The CDR3 DNA sequence: TGCGCCAGCAGCCCGACTAGCGTTAGCTCCTACAATGAGCAGTTCTTC.